The entry that follows covers one T cell receptor (beta chain) sequence. These data belong to a study of blood T cell repertoires in COVID-19. Study as a whole: Material from acute and convalescent COVID-19 was sourced from the United States, Italy and Spain. From T cells, B-cell-depleted T cells, or PBMCs came the material, which was cDNA or gDNA.

CDR3 length equals 15 residues. V was pared by 0 bases and J by 3 bases, with 2 bases of the junction left unmatched. CDR1 and CDR2 (germline): SGDLS, YYNGEE. Original handling: How many nucleated cells were present was estimated from reference gene primer amplification. Assay used: immunoSEQ multiplex PCR; TCRdb lists only in-frame clones, some missing. Clone size and the V and J calls come from that table; the DNA yielded D and trimming. The data hold some 100,000 clones, with more than 70% observed a single time. The chain combines TRBV9 with TRBJ1-4; 7 nucleotides agree with TRBD1. This clonotype was obtained from a woman at least 80 years old with active COVID-19. What was sequenced was peripheral blood. DNA for the CDR3: TGTGCCAGCAGCGTAGGGGGGACAGCTAATGAAAAACTGTTTTTT. It encodes CASSVGGTANEKLFF.